This passage covers 28 T cell receptor beta chains from one sample sequenced in a study of blood T cell repertoires in COVID-19. The data were produced by immunoSEQ multiplex PCR, yet TCRdb's version contains in-frame clones alone and is incomplete. The sample includes tens of thousands of clones, 80% to 90% of them seen just once. Specimen: peripheral blood. Source of these receptors: a woman aged 80 or over with active or convalescent COVID-19.

This clone was counted once. The V gene is TRBV27, the J gene TRBJ1-2, with D possibly being TRBD1 (5 bases). The V gene's germline CDR1 is MNHEY and CDR2 SMNVEV (reference sequence). The V and J ends lost 5 bases and 8 bases respectively, with 21 bases between them. This CDR3 is 15 amino acids long. CDR3 protein: CASSPNLTRGKGYTF. DNA for the CDR3: TGTGCCAGCAGTCCTAACCTAACACGGGGGAAGGGCTACACCTTC.

The chain joins TRBV19 to TRBJ2-1; D unclear. Germline CDR1 and CDR2: LNHDA and SQIVND (reference sequence). The CDR3 is made up of 13 amino acids. The V end lost 3 bases, the J end lost 10 bases, and 13 bases lay between the germline ends. Here the CDR3 DNA reads TGTGCCAGTAGTATCGGCACAGCCAGCGAGCAGTTCTTC. Encoded protein: CASSIGTASEQFF. The entire variable domain, with the rest obtained from reference TRBV19 and TRBJ2-1, is as follows: DGGITQSPKYLFRKEGQNVTLSCEQNLNHDAMYWYRQDPGQGLRLIYYSQIVNDFQKGDIAEGYSVSREKKESFPLTVTSAQKNPTAFYLCASSIGTASEQFFGPGTRLTVL.

The rearrangement joins TRBV9 to TRBJ1-1; the D is unclear. V was trimmed by 0 bases and J by 4 bases, leaving 10 bases between them. The CDR3 runs to 14 residues. Germline-derived CDR1 and CDR2 are SGDLS and YYNGEE. The CDR3: CASSVGGASTEAFF. The CDR3 DNA follows: TGTGCCAGCAGCGTAGGCGGAGCGAGCACTGAAGCTTTCTTT. Full variable domain (rest looked up from reference TRBV9 and TRBJ1-1): DSGVTQTPKHLITATGQRVTLRCSPRSGDLSVYWYQQSLDQGLQFLIQYYNGEERAKGNILERFSAQQFPDLHSELNLSSLELGDSALYFCASSVGGASTEAFFGQGTRLTVV.

V usage is TRBV6-6 and J usage is TRBJ1-1, with 8 bases matching TRBD1. The germline gives CDR1 MNHNY, CDR2 SVGAGI (reference sequence). The CDR3 runs to 15 residues. With 7 bases clipped from V and 4 bases from J, the junction kept 11 bases outside the gene matches. CDR3: CASKPTGDVSTEAFF. CDR3 sequence (DNA): TGTGCCAGCAAGCCGACAGGGGATGTCAGCACTGAAGCTTTCTTT.

The genes are TRBV7-9 and TRBJ2-5; TRBD1 agrees at 8 bases. This CDR3 has 15 amino acids. V shed 6 bases, J shed 2 bases, and the junction held 8 bases outside the gene matches. Per germline, CDR1 SEHNR and CDR2 FQNEAQ (reference sequence). The DNA of the CDR3 is TGTGCCAGCAGTCCTCCCAGGGGGCGTCAAGAGACCCAGTACTTC. Translating it yields CASSPPRGRQETQYF.

This chain connects TRBV15 to TRBJ1-1; TRBD1 matches 7 bases. The CDR3 covers 17 residues. The V gene end was trimmed by 2 bases and the J gene end by 2 bases; junction bases not matched to a gene: 11. CDR1 and CDR2 from the germline V gene are LNHNV and YYDKDF (reference sequence). CDR3 DNA sequence: TGTGCCACCAGCAGATCGCGGGACAGACAAAAAAACACTGAAGCTTTCTTT. Residues: CATSRSRDRQKNTEAFF.

This chain joins TRBV5-5 and TRBJ2-5; the D gene is possibly TRBD2 (6 bases). Trimming left V 4 bases short and J 3 bases short, with 19 bases between. The CDR3 is 16 amino acids. Germline V CDR1 and CDR2: SGHKS, YYEKEE (reference sequence). The CDR3 bases are TGTGCCAGCAGCCCCCCTCCCCCGGGGGATAAAGAGACCCAGTACTTC. It translates to CASSPPPPGDKETQYF.

This chain uses TRBV28 with TRBJ1-2; D uncertain. The germline CDR1 and CDR2 sequences are MDHEN and SYDVKM. Trimming pared 3 bases from V and 5 bases from J, leaving 13 bases between. CDR3 length equals 14 residues. The CDR3 loop is CASSLGRASYGYTF. CDR3 nucleotides: TGTGCCAGCAGTTTGGGGAGGGCGTCGTATGGCTACACCTTC.

This chain joins TRBV28 and TRBJ1-4, with 8 positions matching TRBD1. V trimming: 5 bases; J trimming: 13 bases; junction bases outside the gene matches: 15. Germline-derived CDR1 and CDR2 are MDHEN and SYDVKM. CDR3 size: 15 residues. This CDR3 reads CASSTQGGGLKGLFF. The CDR3 nucleotides read TGTGCCAGCAGTACACAGGGGGGAGGCCTCAAAGGACTGTTTTTT. Looking up the rest from reference TRBV28 and TRBJ1-4 gives the full variable domain: DVKVTQSSRYLVKRTGEKVFLECVQDMDHENMFWYRQDPGLGLRLIYFSYDVKMKEKGDIPEGYSVSREKKERFSLILESASTNQTSMYLCASSTQGGGLKGLFFGSGTQLSVL.

The genes are TRBV11-2 and TRBJ2-5; 7 nucleotides agree with TRBD1. This CDR3 is built from 15 residues. Germline CDR1 SGHAT, CDR2 FQNNGV. With V trimmed by 4 bases and J by 6 bases, 11 bases remained unmatched. The CDR3: CASSSWKQGIQTQYF. Written as DNA, the CDR3 is TGTGCCAGCAGCTCCTGGAAACAGGGGATACAGACCCAGTACTTC.

V and J are TRBV5-6 and TRBJ1-4, with 8 positions matching TRBD1. The CDR3 spans 14 residues. From germline, CDR1 is SGHDT and CDR2 YYEEEE. J lost 5 bases, V lost 4 bases, and 4 bases had no gene match. CDR3 nucleotide sequence: TGTGCCAGCAGCATTCGACAGGGGAATGAAAAACTGTTTTTT. Its protein product is CASSIRQGNEKLFF.

The J gene is TRBJ1-4, the V gene TRBV18; 9 positions match TRBD1. J gave up 5 bases and V 4 bases, and 2 bases lay outside the gene matches. The CDR3 extends over 14 amino acids. Germline lookup yields CDR1 KGHSH and CDR2 LQKENI. The CDR3: CASSRDRENEKLFF. The CDR3 nucleotides read TGTGCCAGCTCACGGGACAGGGAAAATGAAAAACTGTTTTTT.

The V and J genes are TRBV11-2 and TRBJ2-2, with TRBD2 identical over 7 bases. Germline V gene sequence: CDR1 SGHAT, CDR2 FQNNGV. The length of the CDR3 is 15 residues. With V trimmed by 1 base and J by 6 bases, 5 bases remained unmatched. DNA for the CDR3: TGTGCCAGCAGCTTAGGGGGGAGGGGTTCCGGGGAGCTGTTTTTT. It yields the protein CASSLGGRGSGELFF.

This chain links TRBV5-1 with TRBJ2-5; D is perhaps TRBD2 (5 bases). CDR3 length: 14 residues. From germline, CDR1 is SGHRS and CDR2 YFSETQ. V was cut by 1 base and J by 1 base, with 8 bases left in between. CDR3 DNA sequence: TGCGCCAGCAGCTTGATTCGGGGCCAAGAGACCCAGTACTTC. Residues: CASSLIRGQETQYF. Full variable domain (missing parts from reference TRBV5-1 and TRBJ2-5): KAGVTQTPRYLIKTRGQQVTLSCSPISGHRSVSWYQQTPGQGLQFLFEYFSETQRNKGNFPGRFSGRQFSNSRSEMNVSTLELGDSALYLCASSLIRGQETQYFGPGTRLLVL.

The V call is TRBV5-6, the J call TRBJ2-1; 11 bases align to TRBD1. Germline CDR1 SGHDT, CDR2 YYEEEE. This CDR3 has 17 residues. V trimming: 4 bases; J trimming: 3 bases; junction bases outside the gene matches: 9. Written as DNA, the CDR3 is TGTGCCAGCAGCCCCGTTTCGGGACAGGGGGGCTACAATGAGCAGTTCTTC. It translates to CASSPVSGQGGYNEQFF.

This chain connects TRBV7-6 to TRBJ2-3; tentatively, D is TRBD2 (5 bases). This CDR3 spans 16 amino acids. Trimming removed 3 bases from V and 4 bases from J, with 17 bases in between. Germline V CDR1 and CDR2: SGHVS, FNYEAQ. The CDR3 protein is CASSLSPRANPDTQYF. CDR3 coding DNA: TGTGCCAGCAGCTTGAGTCCGCGGGCCAACCCAGATACGCAGTATTTT.

This clone has just one count. This sequence joins TRBV10-3 and TRBJ2-5; tentative D call: TRBD1 (8 bases). Germline loops: CDR1 ENHRY, CDR2 SYGVKD. There are 14 residues in the CDR3. V lost 10 bases to trimming and J lost 0 bases, with 15 bases between them. The CDR3 region has the DNA TGTGCCAAAGGGGGGGACAGGTACCAAGAGACCCAGTACTTC. It specifies CAKGGDRYQETQYF.

The V and J genes are TRBV7-9 and TRBJ2-1; 14 bases map to TRBD2. V lost 4 bases and J lost 9; bases outside the gene matches: 5. The CDR3 is made up of 15 amino acids. Germline V gene sequence: CDR1 SEHNR, CDR2 FQNEAQ (reference sequence). The CDR3 protein is CASSSRLAGGSEQFF. DNA of the CDR3: TGTGCCAGCAGCTCTAGACTAGCGGGGGGGAGTGAGCAGTTCTTC.

The chain is built from TRBV30 and TRBJ1-2; D gene unclear. This CDR3 has 13 amino acids. Trimming took 5 bases from V and 8 from J, leaving 18 bases between them. Germline lookup yields CDR1 GTSNPN and CDR2 SVGIG (reference sequence). The CDR3 spells CAWGTGVPYGYTF. CDR3 sequence (DNA): TGTGCCTGGGGCACCGGGGTTCCTTACGGCTACACCTTC.

This chain links TRBV3-1 (or the pseudogene TRBV3-2) with TRBJ2-1; 9 nucleotides agree with TRBD2. V trimming: 4 bases; J trimming: 5 bases; junction bases outside the gene matches: 12. CDR3 length: 17 residues. Germline-derived CDR1 and CDR2 are LGHDT and YNNKEL (reference sequence). The CDR3 DNA reads as TGTGCCAGCAGCCTACAAAATCTAGCGGGGATAAACAATGAGCAGTTCTTC. Residues: CASSLQNLAGINNEQFF.

The chain has TRBV18 and TRBJ1-2; D is unclear. With 3 bases removed from V and 4 bases from J, the gap between germline ends came to 15 bases. This CDR3 comprises 15 residues. Germline CDR1 is KGHSH and CDR2 is LQKENI. The CDR3 DNA sequence: TGTGCCAGCTCACCTTCCGAGGGAGAAGGCTATGGCTACACCTTC. It translates to CASSPSEGEGYGYTF.

This clone has just one count. This chain links TRBV2 with TRBJ1-3, with D possibly being TRBD1 (5 bases). Trimming removed 4 bases from V and 2 bases from J, with 9 bases in between. The CDR3 sequence is 14 residues long. Germline lookup yields CDR1 SNHLY and CDR2 FYNNEI. CDR3 sequence (DNA): TGTGCCAGCAGTGGGCAGGGCACTGGAAACACCATATATTTT. Amino acids: CASSGQGTGNTIYF.

This chain connects TRBV10-3 to TRBJ2-7; 14 bases agree with TRBD2. CDR1 is ENHRY, CDR2 SYGVKD, per germline. The CDR3 is made up of 18 amino acids. V gave up 0 bases and J gave up 7 bases; unmatched junction bases: 11. This CDR3 is CAISESKGTSGSPREQYF. The CDR3 nucleotides read TGTGCCATCAGTGAGTCGAAGGGGACTAGCGGGAGCCCCAGGGAGCAGTACTTC.

V and J are TRBV29-1 and TRBJ2-7; 7 bases are shared with TRBD2. V was clipped by 4 bases and J by 4 bases; unmatched bases: 10. There are 14 residues in the CDR3. Germline CDR1 is SQVTM and CDR2 is ANQGSEA. The CDR3 bases are TGCAGCGTTGGGGTCCTAGCGGATGGTTACGAGCAGTACTTC. Its translation is CSVGVLADGYEQYF.

The CDR3 reads CASSPSLDGNTEAFF. The CDR3 coding sequence is TGTGCCAGCTCACCTTCCCTAGATGGGAACACTGAAGCTTTCTTT. The chain employs TRBV18 and TRBJ1-1; D gene uncertain. The germline gives CDR1 KGHSH, CDR2 LQKENI. The CDR3 is 15 amino acids. Trimming removed 3 bases at V and 1 base at J, with 12 bases between.

The J gene is TRBJ2-7, the V gene TRBV18, with TRBD2 as a possible D gene (6 bases). Germline assignment: CDR1 KGHSH and CDR2 LQKENI. Deletions cut 1 base from V and 2 bases from J, with 12 bases between. CDR3 length: 15 amino acids. This chain's CDR3 is CASSPRGDHTYEQYF. The CDR3 DNA follows: TGTGCCAGCTCACCACGGGGGGACCACACCTACGAGCAGTACTTC.

The chain joins TRBV4-1 to TRBJ2-7, with TRBD1 identical over 10 bases. Germline V gene lookup returns CDR1 MGHRA and CDR2 YSYEKL. The CDR3 covers 19 residues. The ends lost 5 bases at V and 1 base at J; junction bases unmatched: 17. The CDR3 sequence: CASSIPSGTGVYPSYEQYF. CDR3 DNA sequence: TGCGCCAGCAGCATACCCTCCGGGACAGGGGTGTATCCTTCCTACGAGCAGTACTTC.

The rearrangement uses TRBV7-3 and TRBJ2-5; 11 bases line up with TRBD2. Trimming removed 5 bases from V and 2 bases from J; junction bases left unmatched: 4. The CDR3 sequence is 15 residues long. Germline assignment: CDR1 SGHTA and CDR2 FQGTGA. CDR3 in DNA: TGTGCCAGCAGCCTGACTAGCGGGGCACAAGAGACCCAGTACTTC. Translation gives CASSLTSGAQETQYF.